The 16 T cell receptor beta chains below all came from one sample that was sequenced in a study of neurological immune-mediated disorders. Using its own MiXCR run on the 5' RACE reads, TCRdb lists one record per CDR3 protein. The sample lists over 65,000 distinct CDR3 sequences, roughly 9% seen once, with 1.7% in the top ten. Sequencing used PBMCs. The receptors come from a middle-aged man in good health.

The table lists this clonotype with many counts. The CDR3 nucleotides read TGTGCCAGCAGCTTACAGGGACTCCCTAGATATGAGCAGTTCTTC. Amino acid sequence: CASSLQGLPRYEQFF. The J gene is TRBJ2-1, the V gene TRBV7-8, with D perhaps matching TRBD2 (6 bases). Trimming took off 2 bases at V and 8 bases at J, with 16 bases between the two ends. The germline CDR1 and CDR2 sequences are SGHVS and FQNEAQ. CDR3 length: 15 residues. Full variable domain (rest looked up from reference TRBV7-8 and TRBJ2-1): GAGVSQSPRYKVAKRGQDVALRCDPISGHVSLFWYQQALGQGPEFLTYFQNEAQLDKSGLPSDRFFAERPEGSVSTLKIQRTQQEDSAVYLCASSLQGLPRYEQFFGPGTRLTVL.

This clonotype was seen repeatedly, ten times or more. CDR3 region: CASSVRGLSGANVLTF. The CDR3 DNA is TGTGCCAGCAGTGTCAGGGGGCTGTCTGGGGCCAACGTCCTGACTTTC. The genes are TRBV25-1 and TRBJ2-6, with 8 bases matching TRBD1. Looked up from germline, CDR1 is MGHDK and CDR2 is SYGVNS. Unmatched junction bases numbered 3, after V lost 4 bases and J lost 1 base. This CDR3 has 16 amino acids.

This clonotype was seen ten or more times. The chain joins TRBV12-3 or TRBV12-4 to TRBJ2-1; 11 nucleotides align to TRBD2. CDR3 length: 15 amino acids. Unmatched junction bases numbered 1, after V lost 1 base and J lost 5 bases. CDR3: CASSLGLAGHNEQFF. The CDR3 DNA follows: TGTGCCAGCAGTTTAGGACTAGCGGGGCACAATGAGCAGTTCTTC.

This clonotype was seen at least ten times. The rearrangement joins TRBV12-3 or TRBV12-4 to TRBJ1-3; D unresolved. Deletions cut 5 bases from V and 0 bases from J, with 11 bases between. The CDR3 totals 15 residues. The CDR3 DNA follows: TGTGCCAGCAGTCCCTACGGGCGCTCTGGAAACACCATATATTTT. Amino acids: CASSPYGRSGNTIYF.

This clonotype showed up many times. The chain employs TRBV28 and TRBJ2-7; maybe TRBD2 (6 bases). The germline gives CDR1 MDHEN, CDR2 SYDVKM. There are 16 residues in the CDR3. V was cut by 5 bases and J by 2 bases, with 19 bases left in between. The CDR3 loop reads CASSLQRDLKTYEQYF. The CDR3 bases are TGTGCCAGCAGTCTCCAAAGGGACTTGAAAACCTACGAGCAGTACTTC.

A note on this clonotype: At one end, the junction sequence differs from germline, possibly due to a read error. The chain is built from TRBV5-1 and TRBJ2-4; D is ambiguous. Germline assignment: CDR1 SGHRS and CDR2 YFSETQ. The CDR3 sequence is 16 residues long. CDR3 sequence: CTSSLLRASGSPIQYF. In nucleotides, the CDR3 is TGCACCAGCAGCTTGCTAAGGGCCAGTGGATCCCCCATTCAGTACTTC.

There are many counts of this clonotype. This rearrangement joins TRBV27 to TRBJ1-6; unclear D gene. The V end lost 7 bases, the J end lost 9 bases, and 16 bases lay between the germline ends. The CDR3 is 14 residues long. Germline lookup yields CDR1 MNHEY and CDR2 SMNVEV (reference sequence). The CDR3 sequence: CASTPGGGSSPLHF. The CDR3 bases are TGTGCCAGCACCCCAGGTGGTGGGAGTTCACCCCTCCACTTT.

This clonotype appeared many times. V usage is TRBV7-9 and J usage is TRBJ2-5; D remains unclear. The V gene lost 2 bases and the J gene lost 1 base, with 5 bases spanning the gap. Germline loops: CDR1 SEHNR, CDR2 FQNEAQ (reference sequence). The CDR3 has 13 amino acids. CDR3 residues: CASSLWVQETQYF. The CDR3 DNA follows: TGTGCCAGCAGCTTATGGGTCCAAGAGACCCAGTACTTC.

This clonotype was picked up many times. This chain connects TRBV11-1 to TRBJ1-2; weak D call: TRBD1 (5 bases). CDR1 is SGHAT and CDR2 is FQDESV in the germline V gene (reference sequence). Between the trimmed V and J ends, which lost 1 base and 6 bases, there was a span of 15 bases. The CDR3 has 15 residues. This CDR3 is CASSLDWRQGNGYTF. The CDR3 coding sequence is TGTGCCAGCAGCTTAGATTGGCGGCAGGGAAATGGCTACACCTTC.

This clonotype occurred many times. V and J are TRBV5-1 and TRBJ2-5; the match to TRBD2 covers 12 bases. V was clipped by 4 bases and J by 1 base; unmatched bases: 5. This CDR3 is 16 amino acids long. Germline lookup yields CDR1 SGHRS and CDR2 YFSETQ. The CDR3 nucleotides are TGCGCCAGCAGCCGGGGACTAGCGGGTGCCCAAGAGACCCAGTACTTC. Protein sequence: CASSRGLAGAQETQYF.

The table lists this clonotype with many counts. The rearrangement uses TRBV3-1 and TRBJ1-1; D might be TRBD1 (6 bases). Germline V gene sequence: CDR1 LGHDT, CDR2 YNNKEL (reference sequence). The V end lost 3 bases, the J end lost 0 bases, and 11 bases lay between the germline ends. The CDR3 has 15 residues. CDR3 sequence: CASSQRQVLNTEAFF. DNA of the CDR3: TGTGCCAGCAGCCAGCGACAGGTGCTGAACACTGAAGCTTTCTTT.

This clonotype occurred many times. V and J are TRBV7-3 and TRBJ2-2; maybe TRBD1 (6 bases). This CDR3 contains 13 residues. Germline CDR1 SGHTA, CDR2 FQGTGA. The V and J ends lost 5 bases and 7 bases respectively, with 11 bases between them. CDR3 sequence reads: CASSLQGFGELFF. The CDR3, as DNA: TGTGCCAGCAGCCTACAGGGATTCGGGGAGCTGTTTTTT.

This clonotype was seen repeatedly, ten times or more. V is TRBV9 and J is TRBJ1-3, with 7 bases matching TRBD1. CDR1 is SGDLS, CDR2 YYNGEE, per germline. The junction had 4 bases not matched to a gene; V was cut back by 4 bases and J by 0 bases. The CDR3 totals 15 residues. The CDR3 DNA follows: TGTGCCAGCAGCCTCGGACAGGACTCTGGAAACACCATATATTTT. Translating gives CASSLGQDSGNTIYF.

Many counts were recorded for this clonotype. This chain connects TRBV7-2 to TRBJ2-1; 16 bases fit TRBD2. Germline assignment: CDR1 SGHTA and CDR2 FQGNSA. V shed 1 base, J shed 7 bases, and the junction held 7 bases outside the gene matches. This CDR3 has 18 residues. In DNA, the CDR3 is TGTGCCAGCAGCTTAGTAGGGACTAGCGGGGGGGCCAGGAATGAGCAGTTCTTC. Its translation: CASSLVGTSGGARNEQFF.

This clonotype occurred many times. The chain couples TRBV28 to TRBJ2-7, with a tentative D call TRBD2 (7 bases). Per germline, CDR1 MDHEN and CDR2 SYDVKM. The CDR3 contains 14 residues. With 6 bases removed from V and 4 bases from J, the gap between germline ends came to 16 bases. CDR3 bases: TGTGCCAGCAGCCCCGCGGGGGCCTGGTACGAGCAGTACTTC. Its protein is CASSPAGAWYEQYF.

This clonotype was detected many times. The rearrangement links TRBV29-1 to TRBJ2-7; D is perhaps TRBD2 (5 bases). Germline lookup yields CDR1 SQVTM and CDR2 ANQGSEA. Trimming removed 6 bases from V and 6 bases from J, with 15 bases in between. CDR3 length: 12 residues. The CDR3 reads CSVPREGGEQYF. In nucleotides, the CDR3 is TGCAGCGTCCCCCGCGAGGGTGGCGAGCAGTACTTC.